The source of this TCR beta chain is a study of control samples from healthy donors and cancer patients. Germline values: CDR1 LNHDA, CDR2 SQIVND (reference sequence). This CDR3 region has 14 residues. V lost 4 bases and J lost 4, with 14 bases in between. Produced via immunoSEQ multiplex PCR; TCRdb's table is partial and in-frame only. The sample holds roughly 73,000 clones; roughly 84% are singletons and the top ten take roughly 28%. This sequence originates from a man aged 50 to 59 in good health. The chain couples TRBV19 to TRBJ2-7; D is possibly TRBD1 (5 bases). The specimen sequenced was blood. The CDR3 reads CASSKGWGEYEQYF. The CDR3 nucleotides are TGTGCCAGTAGTAAGGGGTGGGGCGAGTACGAGCAGTACTTC. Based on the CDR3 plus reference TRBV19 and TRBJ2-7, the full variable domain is DGGITQSPKYLFRKEGQNVTLSCEQNLNHDAMYWYRQDPGQGLRLIYYSQIVNDFQKGDIAEGYSVSREKKESFPLTVTSAQKNPTAFYLCASSKGWGEYEQYFGPGTRLTVT.